The entry that follows covers one TCR beta chain sequence. This record belongs to a study of cytotoxic CD8 clonotypes in ibrutinib-treated CLL. The overall study: The cohort had about 11 relapsed/refractory and approximately 14 treatment-naive patients, 17 IGHV unmutated. With a range of 6 to 36, the median treatment time before response samples were taken was more than nine months.

This CDR3 has 13 residues. Trimming left V 2 bases short and J 0 bases short, with 5 bases between. The germline gives CDR1 SGHTS, CDR2 YDEGEE. The data were produced by immunoSEQ multiplex PCR, yet TCRdb's version contains in-frame clones alone and is incomplete. The table records over 150,000 clones, 81% of them present only once. V and J are TRBV5-8 and TRBJ2-5, with D hard to call. The sequencing used PBMCs, collected after 12 months of ibrutinib treatment. This clonotype was sampled from a human donor with chronic lymphocytic leukemia. The CDR3 here is CASSLLYQETQYF. CDR3 nucleotides: TGTGCCAGCAGCTTACTATACCAAGAGACCCAGTACTTC.